The clone carrying this T cell receptor (beta chain) has more than one count but fewer than ten. Antigen: not known. Sequenced by immunoSEQ multiplex PCR; TCRdb stores in-frame clones only, minus some. The specimen gives about 39,000 clones without singletons; the ten biggest hold approximately 5%. The data are from a study of T cells after posttransplantation cyclophosphamide. Findings and limits, study-wide: Later post-transplant blood repertoires were often dominated by donor CD8+ memory clones.

The CDR3 covers 14 residues. Germline CDR1 is SGHTA and CDR2 is FQGNSA. V shed 1 base and J shed 3 bases, with 6 bases lying between them. The gene calls are TRBV7-2 and TRBJ1-4; the D is unclear. This sequence originates from a woman aged 50 to 60 in good health and a related stem cell transplant donor. Sequencing was done on a sample of PBMCs. The CDR3 region has the DNA TGTGCCAGCAGCTTAGGGCAGTCTAATGAAAAACTGTTTTTT. Protein sequence: CASSLGQSNEKLFF.